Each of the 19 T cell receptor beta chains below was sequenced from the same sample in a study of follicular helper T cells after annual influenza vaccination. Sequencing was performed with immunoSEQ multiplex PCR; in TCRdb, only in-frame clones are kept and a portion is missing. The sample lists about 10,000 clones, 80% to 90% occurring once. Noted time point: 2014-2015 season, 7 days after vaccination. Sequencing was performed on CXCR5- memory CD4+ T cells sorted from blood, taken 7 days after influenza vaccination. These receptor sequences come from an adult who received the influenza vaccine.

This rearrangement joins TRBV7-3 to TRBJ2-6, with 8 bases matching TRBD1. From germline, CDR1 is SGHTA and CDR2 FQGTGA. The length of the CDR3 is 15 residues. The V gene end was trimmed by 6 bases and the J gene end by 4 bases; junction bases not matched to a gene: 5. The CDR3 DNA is TGTGCCAGCAGACGGACAGGGACCGGGGCCAACGTCCTGACTTTC. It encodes CASRRTGTGANVLTF. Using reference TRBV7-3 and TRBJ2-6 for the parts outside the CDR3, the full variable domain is GAGVSQTPSNKVTEKGKYVELRCDPISGHTALYWYRQSLGQGPEFLIYFQGTGAADDSGLPNDRFFAVRPEGSVSTLKIQRTERGDSAVYLCASRRTGTGANVLTFGAGSRLTVL.

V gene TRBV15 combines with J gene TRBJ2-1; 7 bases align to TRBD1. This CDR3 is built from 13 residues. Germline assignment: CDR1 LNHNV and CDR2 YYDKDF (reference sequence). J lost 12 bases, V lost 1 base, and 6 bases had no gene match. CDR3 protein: CATSRVRDSPQFF. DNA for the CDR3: TGTGCCACCAGCAGAGTCCGGGACAGTCCGCAGTTCTTC. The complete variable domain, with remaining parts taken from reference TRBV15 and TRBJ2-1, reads DAMVIQNPRYQVTQFGKPVTLSCSQTLNHNVMYWYQQKSSQAPKLLFHYYDKDFNNEADTPDNFQSRRPNTSFCFLDIRSPGLGDTAMYLCATSRVRDSPQFFGPGTRLTVL.

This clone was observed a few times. In DNA, the CDR3 is TGCGCCAGCAGCCTCGAGACCAATCAGCCCCAGCATTTT. Its protein is CASSLETNQPQHF. V is TRBV4-3 and J is TRBJ1-5; D gene uncertain. V lost 4 bases to trimming and J lost 3 bases, with 7 bases between them. Per the germline V gene, CDR1 is LGHNA and CDR2 is YSLEER. The CDR3 is 13 residues long.

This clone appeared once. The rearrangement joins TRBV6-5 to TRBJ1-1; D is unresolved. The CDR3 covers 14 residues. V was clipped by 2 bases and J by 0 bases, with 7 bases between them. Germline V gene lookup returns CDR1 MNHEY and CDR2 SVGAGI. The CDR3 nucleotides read TGTGCCAGCAGTTACCGGCAGATGAACACTGAAGCTTTCTTT. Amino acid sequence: CASSYRQMNTEAFF.

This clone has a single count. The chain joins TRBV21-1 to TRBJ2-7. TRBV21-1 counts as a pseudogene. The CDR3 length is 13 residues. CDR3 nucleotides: TGTGCCAGCAGCCGCCTCTCCCCCTACGAGCAGTACTTC. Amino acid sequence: CASSRLSPYEQYF.

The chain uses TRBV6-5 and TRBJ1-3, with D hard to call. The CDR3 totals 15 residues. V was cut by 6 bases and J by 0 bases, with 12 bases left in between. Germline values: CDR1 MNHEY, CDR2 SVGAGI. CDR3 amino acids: CASRSAAFSGNTIYF. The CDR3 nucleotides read TGTGCCAGCAGATCAGCTGCCTTCTCTGGAAACACCATATATTTT.

Here the CDR3 reads CASKAERSSYEQYF. Written as DNA, the CDR3 is TGTGCCAGCAAAGCGGAAAGGTCGTCCTACGAGCAGTACTTC. The chain combines TRBV2 with TRBJ2-7; tentative D call: TRBD2 (5 bases). CDR3 length: 14 amino acids. Trimming removed 7 bases from V and 1 base from J, with 14 bases in between. Germline values: CDR1 SNHLY, CDR2 FYNNEI.

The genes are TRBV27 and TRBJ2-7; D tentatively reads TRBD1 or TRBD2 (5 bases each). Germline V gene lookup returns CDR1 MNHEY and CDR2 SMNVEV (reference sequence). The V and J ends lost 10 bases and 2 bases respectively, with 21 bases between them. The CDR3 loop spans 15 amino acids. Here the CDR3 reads CATQPGDRLTYEQYF. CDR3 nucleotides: TGTGCCACCCAACCGGGCGACAGACTAACCTACGAGCAGTACTTC.

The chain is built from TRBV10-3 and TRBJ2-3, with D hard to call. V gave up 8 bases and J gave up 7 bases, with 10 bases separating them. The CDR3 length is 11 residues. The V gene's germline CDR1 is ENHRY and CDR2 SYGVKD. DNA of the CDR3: TGTGCCATCGGGGTTCGGAATACGCAGTATTTT. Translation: CAIGVRNTQYF.

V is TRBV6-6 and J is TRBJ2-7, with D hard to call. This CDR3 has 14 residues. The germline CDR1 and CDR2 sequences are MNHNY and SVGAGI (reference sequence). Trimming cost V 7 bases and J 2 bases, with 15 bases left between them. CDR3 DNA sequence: TGTGCCAGCACCAATAATGGGCGTACCTACGAGCAGTACTTC. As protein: CASTNNGRTYEQYF.

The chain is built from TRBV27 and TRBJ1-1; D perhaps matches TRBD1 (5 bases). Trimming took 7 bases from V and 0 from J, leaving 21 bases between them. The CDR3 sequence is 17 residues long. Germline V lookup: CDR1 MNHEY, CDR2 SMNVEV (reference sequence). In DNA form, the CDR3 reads TGTGCCAGCACTCGTTTGGCCCTGAAGGGGCTGAACACTGAAGCTTTCTTT. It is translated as CASTRLALKGLNTEAFF.

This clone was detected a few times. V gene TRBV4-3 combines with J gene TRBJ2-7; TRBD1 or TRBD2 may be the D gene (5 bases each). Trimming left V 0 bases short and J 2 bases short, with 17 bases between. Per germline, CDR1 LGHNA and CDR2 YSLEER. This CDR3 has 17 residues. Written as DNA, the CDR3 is TGCGCCAGCAGCCAAGAATGGGACGAATGGGAGACCTACGAGCAGTACTTC. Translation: CASSQEWDEWETYEQYF.

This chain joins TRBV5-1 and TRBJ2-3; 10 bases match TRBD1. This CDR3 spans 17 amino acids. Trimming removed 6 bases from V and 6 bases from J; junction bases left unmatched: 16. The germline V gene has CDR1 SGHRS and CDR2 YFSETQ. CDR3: CASTPVGTGALRDTQYF. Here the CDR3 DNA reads TGCGCCAGCACCCCCGTCGGGACAGGGGCGTTGAGGGATACGCAGTATTTT.

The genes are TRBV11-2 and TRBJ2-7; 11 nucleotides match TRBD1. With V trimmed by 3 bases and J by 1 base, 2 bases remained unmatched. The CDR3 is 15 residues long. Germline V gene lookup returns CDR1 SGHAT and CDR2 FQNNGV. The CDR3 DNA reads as TGTGCCAGCAGCTTTGGGACAGGGGGGTCCTACGAGCAGTACTTC. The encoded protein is CASSFGTGGSYEQYF.

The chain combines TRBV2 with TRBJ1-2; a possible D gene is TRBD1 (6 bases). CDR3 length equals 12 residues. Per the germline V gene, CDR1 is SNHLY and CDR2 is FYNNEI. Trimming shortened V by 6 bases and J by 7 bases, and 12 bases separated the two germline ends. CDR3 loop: CASSPSGVGYTF. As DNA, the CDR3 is TGTGCCAGCAGCCCTTCAGGGGTTGGCTACACCTTC.

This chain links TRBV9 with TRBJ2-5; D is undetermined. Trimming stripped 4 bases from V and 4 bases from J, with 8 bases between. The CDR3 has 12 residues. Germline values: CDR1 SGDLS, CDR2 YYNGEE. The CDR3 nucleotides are TGTGCCAGCAGCAGGGTAGGAGAGACCCAGTACTTC. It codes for CASSRVGETQYF.

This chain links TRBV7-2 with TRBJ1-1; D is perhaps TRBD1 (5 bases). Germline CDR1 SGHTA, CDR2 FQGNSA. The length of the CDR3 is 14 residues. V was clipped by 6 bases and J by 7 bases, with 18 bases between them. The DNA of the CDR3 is TGTGCCAGCAGTCTAAGAGACCTGGGGGGTGAAGCTTTCTTT. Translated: CASSLRDLGGEAFF.

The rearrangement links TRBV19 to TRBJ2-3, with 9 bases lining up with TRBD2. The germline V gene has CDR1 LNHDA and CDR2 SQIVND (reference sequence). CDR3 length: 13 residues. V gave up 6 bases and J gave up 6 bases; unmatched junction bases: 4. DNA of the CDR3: TGTGCCAGTAGAGTAGCGGGGGCTGATACGCAGTATTTT. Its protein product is CASRVAGADTQYF.

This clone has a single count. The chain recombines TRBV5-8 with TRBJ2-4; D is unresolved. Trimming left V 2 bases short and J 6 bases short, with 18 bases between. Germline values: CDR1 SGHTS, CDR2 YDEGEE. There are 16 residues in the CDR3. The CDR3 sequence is CASSFFGRTTANIQYF. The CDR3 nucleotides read TGTGCCAGCAGCTTTTTTGGCAGGACCACGGCAAACATTCAGTACTTC.